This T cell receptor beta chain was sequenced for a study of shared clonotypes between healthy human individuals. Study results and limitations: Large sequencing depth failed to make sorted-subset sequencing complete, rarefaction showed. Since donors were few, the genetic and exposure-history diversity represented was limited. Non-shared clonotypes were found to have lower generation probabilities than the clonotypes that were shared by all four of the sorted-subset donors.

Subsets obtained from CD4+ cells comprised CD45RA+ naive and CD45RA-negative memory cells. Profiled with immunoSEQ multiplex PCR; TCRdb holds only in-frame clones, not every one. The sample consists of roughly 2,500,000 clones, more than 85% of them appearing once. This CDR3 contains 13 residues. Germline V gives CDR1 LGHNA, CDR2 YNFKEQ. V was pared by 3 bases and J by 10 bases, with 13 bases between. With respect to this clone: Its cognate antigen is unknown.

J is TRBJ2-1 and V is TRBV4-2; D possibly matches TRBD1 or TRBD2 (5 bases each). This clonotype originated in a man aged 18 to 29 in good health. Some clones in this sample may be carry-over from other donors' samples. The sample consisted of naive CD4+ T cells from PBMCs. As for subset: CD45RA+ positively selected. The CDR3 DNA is TGTGCCAGCAGCCAGGGGGTGTCGGGAGAGCAGTTCTTC. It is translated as CASSQGVSGEQFF.